A single sample gave rise to the 20 T cell receptor beta chains below, sequenced in a study of blood T cell repertoires in COVID-19. Here immunoSEQ multiplex PCR was the method, and the copy in TCRdb shows in-frame clones only, minus some. The sample lists about 20,000 clones; 70% to 90% were seen once. Material: peripheral blood. These receptors were collected from a man in his forties or fifties with active COVID-19.

V gene TRBV5-1 combines with J gene TRBJ2-1; a weak D match, TRBD1 (5 bases). V was trimmed by 0 bases and J by 7 bases, leaving 17 bases between them. Germline loops: CDR1 SGHRS, CDR2 YFSETQ. This CDR3 contains 16 residues. CDR3 DNA: TGCGCCAGCAGCTTGGAGAACGCTGGACAAATGAATGAGCAGTTCTTC. Translated: CASSLENAGQMNEQFF.

The DNA of the CDR3 is TGCGCCAGCAGCCCTACCGACAGGGGAGGTGCAGATACGCAGTATTTT. Protein product: CASSPTDRGGADTQYF. V is TRBV5-1 and J is TRBJ2-3; 8 bases line up with TRBD1. The CDR3 has 16 residues. Germline V CDR1 and CDR2: SGHRS, YFSETQ. Trimming removed 4 bases from V and 4 bases from J; junction bases left unmatched: 11.

The rearrangement links TRBV3-1 (or the pseudogene TRBV3-2) to TRBJ2-5; 11 nucleotides align to TRBD1. The junction had 18 bases not matched to a gene; V was cut back by 4 bases and J by 5 bases. This CDR3 has 19 residues. CDR1 and CDR2 from the germline V gene are LGHDT and YNNKEL (reference sequence). Here the CDR3 reads CASSPEGGTGGTSWETQYF. The CDR3 DNA sequence: TGTGCCAGCAGCCCCGAAGGGGGGACAGGGGGAACCTCCTGGGAGACCCAGTACTTC.

The chain has TRBV5-1 and TRBJ2-3, with 10 bases aligning to TRBD2. CDR1 and CDR2 (germline): SGHRS, YFSETQ. This CDR3 contains 15 residues. After removal of 0 bases from V and 6 bases from J, the junction contained 4 bases not matched to a gene. In DNA, the CDR3 is TGCGCCAGCAGCTTGGATCGTAGCGGGGGGGATACGCAGTATTTT. It translates to CASSLDRSGGDTQYF. Full variable domain (remainder filled in from reference TRBV5-1 and TRBJ2-3): KAGVTQTPRYLIKTRGQQVTLSCSPISGHRSVSWYQQTPGQGLQFLFEYFSETQRNKGNFPGRFSGRQFSNSRSEMNVSTLELGDSALYLCASSLDRSGGDTQYFGPGTRLTVL.

The CDR3 spells CASTSGQGGDGYTF. CDR3 DNA sequence: TGTGCCAGCACGTCGGGACAGGGAGGGGATGGCTACACCTTC. The chain links TRBV2 to TRBJ1-2, with 9 bases matching TRBD1. CDR1 is SNHLY, CDR2 FYNNEI, per germline. V was clipped by 7 bases and J by 6 bases; unmatched bases: 9. The CDR3 covers 14 residues.

This sequence joins TRBV28 and TRBJ2-1; TRBD1 aligns across 9 bases. CDR1 and CDR2 from the germline V gene are MDHEN and SYDVKM. The length of the CDR3 is 15 residues. V lost 8 bases, J lost 9 bases, and 14 bases stayed unmatched. Written as DNA, the CDR3 is TGTGCCAGCGTATCTGGGACAGGGTCCCCAGGTGAGCAGTTCTTC. As protein: CASVSGTGSPGEQFF.

The gene calls are TRBV6-4 and TRBJ1-1; no reliable D call. This CDR3 contains 13 residues. V was pared by 9 bases and J by 4 bases, with 15 bases between. Germline CDR1 is MRHNA and CDR2 is SNTAGT. CDR3 in amino acids: CASSAQGSTEAFF. DNA of the CDR3: TGTGCCAGTTCGGCCCAAGGGAGCACTGAAGCTTTCTTT.

This rearrangement joins TRBV11-3 to TRBJ1-1, with 9 nucleotides matching TRBD1. V was pared by 0 bases and J by 4 bases, with 6 bases of the junction left unmatched. This CDR3 has 16 amino acids. Germline V gene sequence: CDR1 SGHNT, CDR2 YENEEA. Written as DNA, the CDR3 is TGTGCCAGCAGCTTAGATTTGGGACAGGGTCCCACTGAAGCTTTCTTT. This gives the protein CASSLDLGQGPTEAFF.

This chain connects TRBV18 to TRBJ2-1; D remains unclear. V lost 4 bases, J lost 5 bases, and 6 bases lay in between. Germline lookup yields CDR1 KGHSH and CDR2 LQKENI. The CDR3 has 12 residues. CDR3 coding DNA: TGTGCCAGCTCACTAGAGCACAATGAGCAGTTCTTC. Its protein is CASSLEHNEQFF.

This clone was detected only a few times. The chain links TRBV19 to TRBJ2-7, with TRBD1 matching over 8 bases. V was clipped by 6 bases and J by 0 bases; unmatched bases: 10. The CDR3 runs to 16 residues. The germline gives CDR1 LNHDA, CDR2 SQIVND (reference sequence). CDR3 DNA: TGTGCCAGTAGCCGGACAGGGACTTCCTTCTCCTACGAGCAGTACTTC. Translated, it gives CASSRTGTSFSYEQYF.

The rearrangement joins TRBV5-4 to TRBJ2-3; D possibly corresponds to TRBD2 (6 bases). The germline V and J ends were trimmed by 5 bases and 4 bases, with 14 bases remaining between them. Looked up from germline, CDR1 is SGHNT and CDR2 is YYREEE (reference sequence). The CDR3 covers 14 residues. The CDR3 DNA sequence: TGTGCCAGCAGGGAGTTGGGGGGACCAGATACGCAGTATTTT. Translating it yields CASRELGGPDTQYF. Based on the CDR3 plus reference TRBV5-4 and TRBJ2-3, the full variable domain is ETGVTQSPTHLIKTRGQQVTLRCSSQSGHNTVSWYQQALGQGPQFIFQYYREEENGRGNFPPRFSGLQFPNYSSELNVNALELDDSALYLCASRELGGPDTQYFGPGTRLTVL.

The chain couples TRBV19 to TRBJ1-2; 10 nucleotides line up with TRBD1. From germline, CDR1 is LNHDA and CDR2 SQIVND (reference sequence). J was trimmed by 8 bases and V by 5 bases; bases with no gene match: 8. CDR3 length equals 14 residues. CDR3 DNA sequence: TGTGCCAGTAGTGATCCGGGACAGGGGTACGGCTACACCTTC. Encoded protein: CASSDPGQGYGYTF.

This clone was found a few times. The chain is built from TRBV5-1 and TRBJ1-6; TRBD1 might be the D (6 bases). CDR1 is SGHRS and CDR2 is YFSETQ in the germline V gene. The CDR3 is 16 residues long. V was clipped by 4 bases and J by 7 bases, with 18 bases between them. The CDR3 loop reads CASSPRLGGGNSPLHF. The CDR3 coding sequence is TGCGCCAGCAGCCCCCGGCTTGGGGGCGGCAATTCACCCCTCCACTTT.

The chain carries TRBV11-2 and TRBJ1-2; 8 bases align to TRBD1. CDR1 and CDR2 (germline): SGHAT, FQNNGV. This CDR3 is built from 16 residues. With 5 bases clipped from V and 8 bases from J, the junction kept 16 bases outside the gene matches. CDR3 protein: CASSPLRGRGLPGYTF. The CDR3 bases are TGTGCCAGCAGCCCCCTCAGGGGGCGCGGTTTACCCGGCTACACCTTC.

The V call is TRBV12-3 or TRBV12-4, the J call TRBJ1-4, with no clear D. This CDR3 is 13 amino acids long. Trimming cost V 5 bases and J 8 bases, with 12 bases left between them. The CDR3 DNA follows: TGTGCCAGCAGTATCGCCCAGAAGGAAAAACTGTTTTTT. The encoded protein is CASSIAQKEKLFF.

The chain couples TRBV6-1 to TRBJ1-1; no definite D call. The CDR3 runs to 13 residues. V shed 1 base and J shed 8 bases, with 11 bases lying between them. Germline V gene sequence: CDR1 MNHNS, CDR2 SASEGT. In DNA, the CDR3 is TGTGCCAGCAGTGAAGGTTGGAGAGGGGAAGCTTTCTTT. This gives the protein CASSEGWRGEAFF.

This clone came up once. This rearrangement joins TRBV12-5 to TRBJ1-1; D gene uncertain. Germline V lookup: CDR1 LGHNT, CDR2 FRNRAP. The CDR3 covers 12 residues. The V and J ends lost 6 bases and 4 bases respectively, with 9 bases between them. CDR3: CASGALGTEAFF. DNA of the CDR3: TGTGCTAGTGGGGCCCTAGGCACTGAAGCTTTCTTT.

The chain combines TRBV5-6 with TRBJ1-1; D is ambiguous. The CDR3 totals 15 residues. The V gene's germline CDR1 is SGHDT and CDR2 YYEEEE. The V gene lost 0 bases and the J gene lost 1 base, with 10 bases spanning the gap. The CDR3 sequence is CASSLGFAGNTEAFF. CDR3 in DNA: TGTGCCAGCAGCTTGGGGTTCGCGGGGAACACTGAAGCTTTCTTT.

This clone was seen only once. The chain joins TRBV10-3 to TRBJ2-5, with D uncertain. The tail of the sequence fits TRBJ2-7 better, so the J call may be wrong. This CDR3 has 12 residues. CDR1 ENHRY and CDR2 SYGVKD come from the germline V gene. The CDR3 DNA sequence: TGTGCCATCAGTGAGTCTAACTACGAGCAGTACTTC. Translated: CAISESNYEQYF.

This chain links TRBV2 with TRBJ2-2; TRBD2 aligns across 9 bases. CDR3 length: 16 amino acids. Germline V gives CDR1 SNHLY, CDR2 FYNNEI. With V trimmed by 2 bases and J by 7 bases, 8 bases remained unmatched. The CDR3 DNA reads TGTGCCAGCAGTGAATTTCGGGGACTAGCCGGCGGGGAGCTGTTTTTT. This gives the protein CASSEFRGLAGGELFF.